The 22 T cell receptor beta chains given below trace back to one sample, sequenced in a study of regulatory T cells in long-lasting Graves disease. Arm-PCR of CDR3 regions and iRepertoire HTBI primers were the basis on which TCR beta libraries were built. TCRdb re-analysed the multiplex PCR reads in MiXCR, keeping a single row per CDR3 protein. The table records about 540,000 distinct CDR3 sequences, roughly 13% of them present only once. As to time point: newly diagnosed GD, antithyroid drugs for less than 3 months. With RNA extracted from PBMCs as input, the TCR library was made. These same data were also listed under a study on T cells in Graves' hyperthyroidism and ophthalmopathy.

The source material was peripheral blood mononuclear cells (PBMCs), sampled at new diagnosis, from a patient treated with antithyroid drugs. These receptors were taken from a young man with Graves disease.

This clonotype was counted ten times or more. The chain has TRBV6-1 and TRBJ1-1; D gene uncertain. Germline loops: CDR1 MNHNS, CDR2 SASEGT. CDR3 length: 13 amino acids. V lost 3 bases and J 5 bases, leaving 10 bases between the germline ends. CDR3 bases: TGTGCCAGCAGTGATGCAGGAAGGACTGAAGCTTTCTTT. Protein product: CASSDAGRTEAFF.

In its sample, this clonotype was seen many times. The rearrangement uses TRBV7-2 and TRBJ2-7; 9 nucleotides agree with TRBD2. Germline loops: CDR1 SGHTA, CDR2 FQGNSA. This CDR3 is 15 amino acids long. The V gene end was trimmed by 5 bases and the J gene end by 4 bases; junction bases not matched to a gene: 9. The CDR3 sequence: CASSAIAGERYEQYF. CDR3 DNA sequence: TGTGCCAGCAGCGCAATAGCGGGAGAGAGGTACGAGCAGTACTTC.

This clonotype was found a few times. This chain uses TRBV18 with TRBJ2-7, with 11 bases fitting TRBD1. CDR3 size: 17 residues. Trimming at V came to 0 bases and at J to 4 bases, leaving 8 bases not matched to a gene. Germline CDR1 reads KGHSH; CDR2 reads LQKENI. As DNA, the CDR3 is TGTGCCAGCTCACCACCGATGGGACAGGGGGAAAGTTACGAGCAGTACTTC. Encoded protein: CASSPPMGQGESYEQYF. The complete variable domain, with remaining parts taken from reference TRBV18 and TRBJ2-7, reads NAGVMQNPRHLVRRRGQEARLRCSPMKGHSHVYWYRQLPEEGLKFMVYLQKENIIDESGMPKERFSAEFPKEGPSILRIQQVVRGDSAAYFCASSPPMGQGESYEQYFGPGTRLTVT.

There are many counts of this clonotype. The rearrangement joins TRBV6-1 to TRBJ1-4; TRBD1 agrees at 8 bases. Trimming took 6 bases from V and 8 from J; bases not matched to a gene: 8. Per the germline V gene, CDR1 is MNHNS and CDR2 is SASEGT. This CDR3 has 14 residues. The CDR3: CASSAGGGQEKLFF. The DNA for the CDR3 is TGTGCCAGCAGCGCAGGGGGCGGCCAGGAAAAACTGTTTTTT.

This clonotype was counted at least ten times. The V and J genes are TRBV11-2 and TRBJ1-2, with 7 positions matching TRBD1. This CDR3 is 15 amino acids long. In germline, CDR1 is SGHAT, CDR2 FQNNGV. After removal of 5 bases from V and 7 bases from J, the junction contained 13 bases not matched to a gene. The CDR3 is CASSPLRGPSGGYTF. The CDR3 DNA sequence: TGTGCCAGCAGCCCCCTGAGGGGGCCGTCCGGTGGCTACACCTTC.

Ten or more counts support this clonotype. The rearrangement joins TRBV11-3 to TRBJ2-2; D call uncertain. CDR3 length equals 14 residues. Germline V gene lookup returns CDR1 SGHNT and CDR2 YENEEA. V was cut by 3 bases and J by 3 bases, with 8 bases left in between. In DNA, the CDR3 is TGTGCCAGCAGCTTTGAAGGGCACACCGGGGAGCTGTTTTTT. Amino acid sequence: CASSFEGHTGELFF.

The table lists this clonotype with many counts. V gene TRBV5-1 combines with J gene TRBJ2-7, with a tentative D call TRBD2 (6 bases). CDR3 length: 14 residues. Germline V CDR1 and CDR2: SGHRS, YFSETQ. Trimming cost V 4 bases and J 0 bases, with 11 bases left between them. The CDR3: CASSAWDSSYEQYF. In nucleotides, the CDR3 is TGCGCCAGCAGCGCGTGGGACTCCTCCTACGAGCAGTACTTC.

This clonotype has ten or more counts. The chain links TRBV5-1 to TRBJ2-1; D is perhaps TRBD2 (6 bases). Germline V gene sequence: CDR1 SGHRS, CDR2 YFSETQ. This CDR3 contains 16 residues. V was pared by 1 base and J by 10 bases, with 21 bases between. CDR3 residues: CASSLLADLTTMEQFF. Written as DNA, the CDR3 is TGCGCCAGCAGCTTGTTAGCGGACCTTACTACAATGGAGCAGTTCTTC.

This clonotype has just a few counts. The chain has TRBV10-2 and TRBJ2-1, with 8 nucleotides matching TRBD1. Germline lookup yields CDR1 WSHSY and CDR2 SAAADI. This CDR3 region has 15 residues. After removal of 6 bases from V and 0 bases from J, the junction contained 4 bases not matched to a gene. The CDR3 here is CASRRTGSSYNEQFF. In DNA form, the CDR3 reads TGCGCCAGCAGAAGGACAGGGAGCTCCTACAATGAGCAGTTCTTC.

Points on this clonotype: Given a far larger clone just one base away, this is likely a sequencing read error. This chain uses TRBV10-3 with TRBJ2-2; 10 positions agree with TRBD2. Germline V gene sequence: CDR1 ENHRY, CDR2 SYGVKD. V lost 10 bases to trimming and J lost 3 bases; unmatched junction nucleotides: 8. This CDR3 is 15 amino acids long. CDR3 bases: TGTGCCAGCAGAGGACTAGCGGCGGACACCGGGGAGCTGTTTTTT. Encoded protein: CASRGLAADTGELFF.

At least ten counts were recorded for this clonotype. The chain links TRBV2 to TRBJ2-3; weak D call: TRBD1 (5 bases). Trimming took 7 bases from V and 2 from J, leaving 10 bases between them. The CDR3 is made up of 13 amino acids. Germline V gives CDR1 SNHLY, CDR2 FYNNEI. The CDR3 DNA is TGTGCCAGCAAGGCGGACAACACAGATACGCAGTATTTT. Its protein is CASKADNTDTQYF.

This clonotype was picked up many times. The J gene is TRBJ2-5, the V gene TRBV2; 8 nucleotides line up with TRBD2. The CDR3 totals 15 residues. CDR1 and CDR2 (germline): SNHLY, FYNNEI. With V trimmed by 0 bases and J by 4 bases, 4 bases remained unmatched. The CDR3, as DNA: TGTGCCAGCAGTGAAGCGCTTCTAGCGGGAGAGACCCAGTACTTC. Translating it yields CASSEALLAGETQYF.

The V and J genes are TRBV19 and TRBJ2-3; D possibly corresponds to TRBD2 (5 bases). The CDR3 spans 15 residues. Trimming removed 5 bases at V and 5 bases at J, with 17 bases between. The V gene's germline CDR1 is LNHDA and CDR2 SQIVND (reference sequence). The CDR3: CASSWYRAGEDTQYF. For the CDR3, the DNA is TGTGCCAGTAGTTGGTATAGGGCCGGGGAAGATACGCAGTATTTT. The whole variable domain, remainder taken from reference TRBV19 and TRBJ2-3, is DGGITQSPKYLFRKEGQNVTLSCEQNLNHDAMYWYRQDPGQGLRLIYYSQIVNDFQKGDIAEGYSVSREKKESFPLTVTSAQKNPTAFYLCASSWYRAGEDTQYFGPGTRLTVL.

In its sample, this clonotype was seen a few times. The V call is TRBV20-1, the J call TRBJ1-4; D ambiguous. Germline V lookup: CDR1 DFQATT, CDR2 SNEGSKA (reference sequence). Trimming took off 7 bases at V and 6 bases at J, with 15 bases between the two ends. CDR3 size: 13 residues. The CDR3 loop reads CSGLEGGYEKLFF. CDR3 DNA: TGCAGTGGTCTTGAAGGAGGGTATGAAAAACTGTTTTTT.

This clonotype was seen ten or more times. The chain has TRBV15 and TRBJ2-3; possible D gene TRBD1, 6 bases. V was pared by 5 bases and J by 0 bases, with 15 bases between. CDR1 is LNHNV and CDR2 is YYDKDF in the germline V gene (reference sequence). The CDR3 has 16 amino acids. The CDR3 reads CATSQGRRKSTDTQYF. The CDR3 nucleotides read TGTGCCACCAGCCAGGGGCGAAGGAAAAGCACAGATACGCAGTATTTT.

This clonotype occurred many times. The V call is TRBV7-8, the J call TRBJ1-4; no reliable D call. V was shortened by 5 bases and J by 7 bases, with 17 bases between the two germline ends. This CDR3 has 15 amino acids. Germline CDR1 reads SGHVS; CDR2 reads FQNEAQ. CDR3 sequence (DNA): TGTGCCAGCAGCGGTAGCGGGTTGGATGGTGAAAAACTGTTTTTT. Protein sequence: CASSGSGLDGEKLFF.

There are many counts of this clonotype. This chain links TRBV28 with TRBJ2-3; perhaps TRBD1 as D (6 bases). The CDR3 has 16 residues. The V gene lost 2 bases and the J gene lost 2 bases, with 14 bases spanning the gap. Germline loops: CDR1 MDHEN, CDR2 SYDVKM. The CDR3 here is CASSLPRDTSTDTQYF. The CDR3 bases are TGTGCCAGCAGTTTACCCCGGGACACCTCCACAGATACGCAGTATTTT.

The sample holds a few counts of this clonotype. CDR3 in DNA: TGCGCCAGCAGCCTGACCGGGCATCAGCCCCAGCATTTT. Protein sequence: CASSLTGHQPQHF. The V gene is TRBV5-1, the J gene TRBJ1-5; D call uncertain. This CDR3 comprises 13 residues. Germline V gene data show CDR1 as SGHRS and CDR2 as YFSETQ. The V end lost 4 bases, the J end lost 5 bases, and 10 bases lay between the germline ends. The entire variable domain, with the rest obtained from reference TRBV5-1 and TRBJ1-5, is as follows: KAGVTQTPRYLIKTRGQQVTLSCSPISGHRSVSWYQQTPGQGLQFLFEYFSETQRNKGNFPGRFSGRQFSNSRSEMNVSTLELGDSALYLCASSLTGHQPQHFGDGTRLSIL.

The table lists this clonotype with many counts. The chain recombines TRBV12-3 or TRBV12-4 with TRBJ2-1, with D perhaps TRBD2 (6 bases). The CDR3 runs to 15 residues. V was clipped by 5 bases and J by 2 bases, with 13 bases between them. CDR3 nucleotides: TGTGCCAGCAGTGCAGCGGGCTCTACCTACAATGAGCAGTTCTTC. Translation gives CASSAAGSTYNEQFF.

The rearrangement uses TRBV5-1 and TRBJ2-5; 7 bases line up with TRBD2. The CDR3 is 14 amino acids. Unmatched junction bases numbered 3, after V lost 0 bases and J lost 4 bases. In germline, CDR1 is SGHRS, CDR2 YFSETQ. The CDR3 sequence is CASSLAVAGETQYF. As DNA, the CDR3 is TGCGCCAGCAGCTTGGCGGTAGCGGGAGAGACCCAGTACTTC.

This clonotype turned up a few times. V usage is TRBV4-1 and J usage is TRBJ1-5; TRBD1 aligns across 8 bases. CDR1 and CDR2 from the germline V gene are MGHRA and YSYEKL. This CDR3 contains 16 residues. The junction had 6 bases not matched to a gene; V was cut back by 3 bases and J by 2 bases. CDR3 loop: CASSQRTGIGNQPQHF. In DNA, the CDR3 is TGCGCCAGCAGCCAGAGGACAGGGATCGGCAATCAGCCCCAGCATTTT.

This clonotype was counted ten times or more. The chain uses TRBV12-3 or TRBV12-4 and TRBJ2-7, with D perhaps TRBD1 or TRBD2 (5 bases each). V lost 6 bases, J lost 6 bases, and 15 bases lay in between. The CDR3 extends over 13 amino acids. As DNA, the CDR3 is TGTGCCAGCAGCCGTGGGACGTACGGCGAGCAGTACTTC. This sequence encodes CASSRGTYGEQYF.